What follows describes a single T cell receptor beta chain. Antigen specificity is unknown. The CDR3 length is 16 residues. Germline CDR1 MNHNS, CDR2 SASEGT. V was trimmed by 6 bases and J by 0 bases, leaving 15 bases between them. The data stem from a study of metastatic and nonmetastatic thyroid tumors. Across the whole study: Comparison of repertoires was carried out across blood and tumor or nodule tissue from malignant and benign thyroid patients. Study observations and caveats: TCR beta diversity was reportedly significantly higher in malignant thyroid tumors than benign nodules, in blood and tumor.

The entire patient cohort was treatment-naive prior to thyroid surgery. TCRdb re-called the PCR reads with MiXCR. The table has around 6,000 clones, 33% seen once; the top ten hold approximately 35%. The sequence derives from a male donor with papillary thyroid cancer or a benign thyroid nodule (not recorded which). Some clones in this sample may be carry-over from other donors' samples. The material sequenced was adjacent normal tissue. The V gene is TRBV6-1, the J gene TRBJ1-3; D is undetermined. CDR3 sequence: CASSLGLGYSGNTIYF. Written as DNA, the CDR3 is TGTGCCAGCAGCCTAGGGCTGGGTTACTCTGGAAACACCATATATTTT.